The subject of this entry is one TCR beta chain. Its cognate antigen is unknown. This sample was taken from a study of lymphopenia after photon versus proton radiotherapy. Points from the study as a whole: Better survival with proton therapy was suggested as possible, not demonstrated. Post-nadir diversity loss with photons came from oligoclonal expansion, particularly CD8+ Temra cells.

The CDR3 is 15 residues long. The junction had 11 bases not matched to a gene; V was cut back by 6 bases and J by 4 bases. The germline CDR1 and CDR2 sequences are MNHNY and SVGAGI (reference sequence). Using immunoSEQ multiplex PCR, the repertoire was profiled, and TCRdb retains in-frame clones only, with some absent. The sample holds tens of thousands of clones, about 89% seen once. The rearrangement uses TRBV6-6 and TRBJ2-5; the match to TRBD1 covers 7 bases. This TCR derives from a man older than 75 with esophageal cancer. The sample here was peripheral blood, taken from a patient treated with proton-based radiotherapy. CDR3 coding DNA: TGTGCCAGCAGACGCCCGGGACAGCAAAGAGAGACCCAGTACTTC. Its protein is CASRRPGQQRETQYF.